Following are 26 T cell receptor beta chains from one sample sequenced in a study of blood T cell repertoires in COVID-19. Sequenced by immunoSEQ multiplex PCR; TCRdb stores in-frame clones only, minus some. This table holds roughly 100,000 clones, 60% to 85% found once. The sample taken for sequencing was peripheral blood. These receptors all come from an elderly man with COVID-19, enrolled during active disease.

The chain employs TRBV18 and TRBJ2-5; TRBD2 is a possible D gene (5 bases). This CDR3 has 15 residues. The germline V and J ends were trimmed by 0 bases and 3 bases, with 11 bases remaining between them. CDR1 KGHSH and CDR2 LQKENI come from the germline V gene. The CDR3 coding sequence is TGTGCCAGCTCACCACCTTCGGCCGGGGAAGAGACCCAGTACTTC. It codes for CASSPPSAGEETQYF.

This clone came up once. The chain is built from TRBV6-4 and TRBJ2-3; 11 bases agree with TRBD1. Unmatched junction bases numbered 6, after V lost 0 bases and J lost 4 bases. This CDR3 spans 17 amino acids. Germline V CDR1 and CDR2: MRHNA, SNTAGT. The DNA of the CDR3 is TGTGCCAGCAGTGACTCGGGACAGGGGGGACTCCCAGATACGCAGTATTTT. It specifies CASSDSGQGGLPDTQYF.

The V call is TRBV28, the J call TRBJ2-7; 8 bases match TRBD2. Germline CDR1 MDHEN, CDR2 SYDVKM. CDR3 length: 14 amino acids. Unmatched junction bases numbered 15, after V lost 10 bases and J lost 7 bases. Here the CDR3 reads CATLRGSGSGEQYF. As DNA, the CDR3 is TGTGCCACCCTTCGGGGAAGCGGGAGTGGAGAGCAGTACTTC.

Here the CDR3 reads CASSLVGSDTEAFF. In nucleotides, the CDR3 is TGCGCCAGCAGCTTGGTGGGCTCCGACACTGAAGCTTTCTTT. The chain uses TRBV5-1 and TRBJ1-1; D not resolved. Between the trimmed V and J ends, which lost 0 bases and 3 bases, there was a span of 9 bases. The CDR3 totals 14 residues. Germline V gives CDR1 SGHRS, CDR2 YFSETQ.

This clone was observed a handful of times. This chain uses TRBV21-1 with TRBJ2-3; the table gives TRBD2 as D, unverified against the DNA. TRBV21-1 is annotated as a pseudogene. The CDR3 consists of 16 residues. The CDR3 DNA follows: TGTGCCAGCAGCAAAATGGGGACTAGAAGCACAGATACGCAGTATTTT. This sequence encodes CASSKMGTRSTDTQYF.

This rearrangement joins TRBV27 to TRBJ1-2; a possible D gene is TRBD1 (6 bases). Germline V gives CDR1 MNHEY, CDR2 SMNVEV (reference sequence). The CDR3 has 13 amino acids. Between the trimmed V and J ends, which lost 5 bases and 10 bases, there was a span of 17 bases. The CDR3 sequence: CASSMTGVPPYTF. DNA of the CDR3: TGTGCCAGCAGTATGACAGGCGTACCGCCCTACACCTTC.

In its sample, this clone was seen a few times. The chain recombines TRBV28 with TRBJ2-7; TRBD1 matches at 8 bases. In germline, CDR1 is MDHEN, CDR2 SYDVKM. The CDR3 consists of 17 residues. Trimming removed 8 bases from V and 3 bases from J; junction bases left unmatched: 18. The CDR3 is CASSRSSPGTGIYEQYF. As DNA, the CDR3 is TGTGCCAGCTCCCGTTCTTCCCCCGGGACAGGCATCTACGAGCAGTACTTC. Using reference TRBV28 and TRBJ2-7 for the parts outside the CDR3, the full variable domain is DVKVTQSSRYLVKRTGEKVFLECVQDMDHENMFWYRQDPGLGLRLIYFSYDVKMKEKGDIPEGYSVSREKKERFSLILESASTNQTSMYLCASSRSSPGTGIYEQYFGPGTRLTVT.

The rearrangement joins TRBV2 to TRBJ2-5, with 7 positions matching TRBD2. CDR1 SNHLY and CDR2 FYNNEI come from the germline V gene. Unmatched junction bases numbered 11, after V lost 7 bases and J lost 0 bases. The CDR3 runs 16 residues. CDR3 amino acids: CASTSGLGSYQETQYF. The CDR3 DNA is TGTGCCAGCACCTCAGGACTAGGGTCTTACCAAGAGACCCAGTACTTC.

The chain is built from TRBV27 and TRBJ1-2, with unresolved D. Germline lookup yields CDR1 MNHEY and CDR2 SMNVEV (reference sequence). The CDR3 is 13 amino acids. V lost 5 bases to trimming and J lost 1 base, with 8 bases between them. CDR3 DNA sequence: TGTGCCAGCAGTGCACAGAGTAACTATGGCTACACCTTC. This encodes CASSAQSNYGYTF.

The rearrangement joins TRBV28 to TRBJ2-7; the match to TRBD1 covers 8 bases. V lost 3 bases to trimming and J lost 5 bases; unmatched junction nucleotides: 9. The germline gives CDR1 MDHEN, CDR2 SYDVKM. The length of the CDR3 is 15 residues. The CDR3: CASSFWGQGADEQYF. DNA for the CDR3: TGTGCCAGCAGTTTCTGGGGCCAGGGGGCTGACGAGCAGTACTTC.

CDR3 amino acids: CAIGLQDNQPQHF. In DNA, the CDR3 is TGTGCCATCGGGTTGCAGGACAATCAGCCCCAGCATTTT. This chain joins TRBV10-3 and TRBJ1-5; D is uncertain. Trimming shortened V by 8 bases and J by 3 bases, and 11 bases separated the two germline ends. CDR3 size: 13 residues. Germline V lookup: CDR1 ENHRY, CDR2 SYGVKD.

The chain links TRBV28 to TRBJ2-7; D may be TRBD2 (6 bases). Germline V CDR1 and CDR2: MDHEN, SYDVKM. The CDR3 totals 19 residues. V was trimmed by 1 base and J by 1 base, leaving 23 bases between them. The CDR3 reads CASSLYPGRAQRVSYEQYF. In DNA form, the CDR3 reads TGTGCCAGCAGTTTATATCCAGGCAGGGCTCAGCGGGTGTCCTACGAGCAGTACTTC.

There are many counts of this clone. The chain recombines TRBV6-5 with TRBJ1-2; 7 bases fit TRBD1. V lost 6 bases to trimming and J lost 5 bases; unmatched junction nucleotides: 12. The CDR3 is 15 amino acids. CDR1 is MNHEY, CDR2 SVGAGI, per germline. DNA for the CDR3: TGTGCCAGCAGCCATAAAGGGGGCTCAGGGTATGGCTACACCTTC. Its protein is CASSHKGGSGYGYTF.

As DNA, the CDR3 is TGTGCCAGCAGTACCCAGACAGGGGTGGCTGGCTACACCTTC. Amino acid sequence: CASSTQTGVAGYTF. This chain links TRBV28 with TRBJ1-2, with 8 bases identical to TRBD1. The junction had 9 bases not matched to a gene; V was cut back by 5 bases and J by 7 bases. The CDR3 loop spans 14 amino acids. Germline V gene lookup returns CDR1 MDHEN and CDR2 SYDVKM.

The J gene is TRBJ2-3, the V gene TRBV3-1 (or the pseudogene TRBV3-2), with D perhaps matching TRBD2 (6 bases). V lost 0 bases to trimming and J lost 6 bases, with 34 bases between them. The CDR3 runs 22 residues. CDR1 and CDR2 from the germline V gene are LGHDT and YNNKEL (reference sequence). The CDR3 region has the DNA TGTGCCAGCAGCCAAGAGGTTACTAGAGAGATAGCGGCCCACCACTATAGGGATACGCAGTATTTT. Protein sequence: CASSQEVTREIAAHHYRDTQYF.

This clone was found a few times. The genes are TRBV18 and TRBJ2-1; D remains unclear. The length of the CDR3 is 15 residues. Germline V gene data show CDR1 as KGHSH and CDR2 as LQKENI. Between the trimmed V and J ends, which lost 0 bases and 2 bases, there was a span of 8 bases. The CDR3 sequence: CASSPPLRAYNEQFF. DNA for the CDR3: TGTGCCAGCTCACCACCCCTCCGCGCCTACAATGAGCAGTTCTTC.

V usage is TRBV7-6 and J usage is TRBJ2-2; 11 positions match TRBD2. V trimming: 7 bases; J trimming: 7 bases; junction bases outside the gene matches: 8. CDR1 is SGHVS, CDR2 FNYEAQ, per germline. The CDR3 is 15 residues long. As DNA, the CDR3 is TGTGCCAGCACGGCACTAGCGGGAGCGGTCGGGGAGCTGTTTTTT. Translation: CASTALAGAVGELFF.

The V gene is TRBV3-1 (or the pseudogene TRBV3-2), the J gene TRBJ2-3, with 11 bases matching TRBD2. The CDR3 loop spans 18 amino acids. The V gene end was trimmed by 5 bases and the J gene end by 1 base; junction bases not matched to a gene: 11. Germline values: CDR1 LGHDT, CDR2 YNNKEL (reference sequence). In nucleotides, the CDR3 is TGTGCCAGCAGCTCCAAACTAGCGGGAGATCAACGCACAGATACGCAGTATTTT. Its protein product is CASSSKLAGDQRTDTQYF.

The genes are TRBV12-1 and TRBJ2-3; TRBD1 is taken as the D call from the table, unchecked against the DNA. TRBV12-1 is annotated as a pseudogene. This CDR3 has 17 amino acids. CDR3 sequence reads: CASSFSPTDPSTDTQYF. The CDR3 DNA reads as TGTGCCAGCAGCTTTTCGCCGACAGACCCTAGCACAGATACGCAGTATTTT.

This chain connects TRBV18 to TRBJ1-3; D gene ambiguous. CDR1 is KGHSH, CDR2 LQKENI, per germline. This CDR3 comprises 14 residues. V gave up 2 bases and J gave up 8 bases, with 13 bases separating them. For the CDR3, the DNA is TGTGCCAGCTCACCAGACGGAGGAGGTGACACCATATATTTT. Protein: CASSPDGGGDTIYF.

This chain connects TRBV7-2 to TRBJ1-1; TRBD1 matches at 7 bases. The J segment lost 1 base and the V segment lost 5 bases, leaving 4 bases of the junction unmatched. The CDR3 runs to 14 residues. Per the germline V gene, CDR1 is SGHTA and CDR2 is FQGNSA. In DNA, the CDR3 is TGTGCCAGCAGCCCCGGGACAGCGAACACTGAAGCTTTCTTT. Translation: CASSPGTANTEAFF.

The chain is built from TRBV28 and TRBJ1-4; TRBD1 matches at 9 bases. This CDR3 has 16 residues. Germline trimming cut 2 bases from V and 0 bases from J; bases unmatched to any gene: 1. CDR1 and CDR2 (germline): MDHEN, SYDVKM. The CDR3 DNA follows: TGTGCCAGCAGTTTACGACAGGGGGCAACTAATGAAAAACTGTTTTTT. It translates to CASSLRQGATNEKLFF.

The rearrangement uses TRBV4-2 and TRBJ2-7; 8 bases line up with TRBD1. The germline gives CDR1 LGHNA, CDR2 YNFKEQ. The CDR3 loop spans 14 amino acids. V gave up 2 bases and J gave up 5 bases; unmatched junction bases: 5. CDR3 residues: CASSQHTGGDEQYF. CDR3 nucleotides: TGTGCCAGCAGCCAACACACAGGGGGAGACGAGCAGTACTTC.

The CDR3 sequence: CASSLGGDSYEQYF. As DNA, the CDR3 is TGCGCCAGCAGCCTGGGCGGGGATTCCTACGAGCAGTACTTC. The chain links TRBV4-3 to TRBJ2-7, with a tentative D call TRBD2 (6 bases). The CDR3 contains 14 residues. Germline-derived CDR1 and CDR2 are LGHNA and YSLEER. V was clipped by 4 bases and J by 1 base, with 11 bases between them.

The V call is TRBV4-1, the J call TRBJ2-1, with D possibly TRBD2 on 7 matching bases. Trimming stripped 0 bases from V and 8 bases from J, with 14 bases between. Germline CDR1 MGHRA, CDR2 YSYEKL. The CDR3 has 15 residues. The CDR3 region is CASSQDWGRGDEQFF. The CDR3 nucleotides read TGCGCCAGCAGCCAAGACTGGGGGAGGGGGGATGAGCAGTTCTTC.

The V gene is TRBV28, the J gene TRBJ2-7, with D perhaps matching TRBD2 (6 bases). V was shortened by 5 bases and J by 2 bases, with 10 bases between the two germline ends. CDR1 and CDR2 from the germline V gene are MDHEN and SYDVKM. This CDR3 comprises 13 residues. CDR3 DNA sequence: TGTGCCAGCAGTGCCGGGACTCCCTACGAGCAGTACTTC. Encoded protein: CASSAGTPYEQYF.